One and the same sample provided the 26 T cell receptor beta chains below, sequenced in a study of blood T cell repertoires in COVID-19. Clones were sequenced by immunoSEQ multiplex PCR, and TCRdb holds only the in-frame ones, with some missing. The repertoire holds 300,000 or so clones, roughly 82% seen once, with around 1.7% in the top ten. The sequenced material came from peripheral blood. These receptors came from a woman aged 50 to 60 with acute or convalescent COVID-19.

The count of this clone is one. The chain joins TRBV2 to TRBJ2-7, with 12 bases matching TRBD2. CDR3 length equals 14 residues. Per the germline V gene, CDR1 is SNHLY and CDR2 is FYNNEI. The ends lost 4 bases at V and 5 bases at J; junction bases unmatched: 3. CDR3 region: CASSALAGGNEQYF. The CDR3 DNA sequence: TGTGCCAGCAGTGCGCTAGCGGGAGGGAACGAGCAGTACTTC. The whole variable domain, remainder taken from reference TRBV2 and TRBJ2-7, is EPEVTQTPSHQVTQMGQEVILRCVPISNHLYFYWYRQILGQKVEFLVSFYNNEISEKSEIFDDQFSVERPDGSNFTLKIRSTKLEDSAMYFCASSALAGGNEQYFGPGTRLTVT.

This chain uses TRBV6-5 with TRBJ1-5, with a possible D match to TRBD1 (6 bases). This CDR3 contains 14 residues. CDR1 and CDR2 (germline): MNHEY, SVGAGI. The V end was cut by 8 bases, the J end by 3 bases, with 14 bases between. In DNA, the CDR3 is TGTGCCAGCGCGAAACAGGGTTCCAATCAGCCCCAGCATTTT. It codes for CASAKQGSNQPQHF.

The rearrangement links TRBV2 to TRBJ1-1, with D hard to call. Per germline, CDR1 SNHLY and CDR2 FYNNEI. Trimming took 5 bases from V and 6 from J, leaving 16 bases between them. The CDR3 is made up of 14 amino acids. CDR3 in DNA: TGTGCCAGCAGTCGCTCCCGGGATTTCCCTGAAGCTTTCTTT. Translation gives CASSRSRDFPEAFF.

The chain has TRBV9 and TRBJ2-1; 9 positions agree with TRBD2. Trimming at V came to 0 bases and at J to 3 bases, leaving 13 bases not matched to a gene. This CDR3 spans 19 amino acids. Germline CDR1 reads SGDLS; CDR2 reads YYNGEE. CDR3 residues: CASSVGLSGSFGSYNEQFF. The CDR3 nucleotides read TGTGCCAGCAGCGTAGGGCTTAGCGGGAGTTTTGGTAGCTACAATGAGCAGTTCTTC.

This chain uses TRBV18 with TRBJ1-4; 7 positions match TRBD1. The germline V gene encodes CDR1 KGHSH and CDR2 LQKENI. The CDR3 contains 15 residues. The V segment lost 2 bases and the J segment 8 bases; nucleotides outside the gene matches: 8. CDR3 sequence: CASSPVAGQTEKLFF. CDR3 DNA: TGTGCCAGCTCACCAGTAGCGGGACAGACAGAAAAACTGTTTTTT.

This clone showed up just a few times. V usage is TRBV3-1 (or the pseudogene TRBV3-2) and J usage is TRBJ1-2; 9 bases line up with TRBD1. This CDR3 is built from 15 residues. Germline CDR1 and CDR2: LGHDT and YNNKEL (reference sequence). Trimming cost V 4 bases and J 6 bases; bases outside gene matches: 9. CDR3 nucleotides: TGTGCCAGCAGCCCTACCCCACAGGGGGCGAATGGCTACACCTTC. Amino acid sequence: CASSPTPQGANGYTF.

The chain employs TRBV24-1 and TRBJ2-7; 11 bases are a match to TRBD2. The germline gives CDR1 KGHDR, CDR2 SFDVKD. The CDR3 is made up of 16 amino acids. V lost 2 bases to trimming and J lost 3 bases; unmatched junction nucleotides: 5. The CDR3 protein is CATSDSTSGNIYEQYF. CDR3 nucleotide sequence: TGTGCCACCAGTGATTCGACTAGCGGGAATATCTACGAGCAGTACTTC.

The J gene is TRBJ2-7, the V gene TRBV24-1; a weak D match, TRBD2 (5 bases). The germline gives CDR1 KGHDR, CDR2 SFDVKD. Trimming left V 3 bases short and J 3 bases short, with 11 bases between. The CDR3 runs to 14 residues. The CDR3 is CATSDPGTGYEQYF. CDR3 nucleotides: TGTGCCACCAGTGATCCGGGAACGGGCTACGAGCAGTACTTC.

This sequence joins TRBV6-5 and TRBJ2-1; D call uncertain. CDR3 length: 16 amino acids. Germline assignment: CDR1 MNHEY and CDR2 SVGAGI. V dropped 4 bases and J dropped 5 bases, with 18 bases sitting between them. The DNA of the CDR3 is TGTGCCAGCAGTTTTGAAGCAGGTAGACCAAACAATGAGCAGTTCTTC. Residues: CASSFEAGRPNNEQFF.

The chain carries TRBV20-1 and TRBJ1-2; unclear D gene. V dropped 3 bases and J dropped 6 bases, with 11 bases sitting between them. Germline V lookup: CDR1 DFQATT, CDR2 SNEGSKA (reference sequence). This CDR3 is 12 amino acids long. In DNA form, the CDR3 reads TGCAGTGCTAGTCGCGGGAGGAATGGCTACACCTTC. This sequence encodes CSASRGRNGYTF.

In this sample, this clone turned up once. Just one base apart from a much larger clone, this may be a read error. The V call is TRBV11-1, the J call TRBJ2-7; 10 positions match TRBD2. V shed 1 base and J 5 bases; nucleotides not matched to a gene: 2. This CDR3 has 14 amino acids. Germline V gene sequence: CDR1 SGHAT, CDR2 FQDESV (reference sequence). The CDR3 region has the DNA TGTGCCAGCAGCTTAGGGCTAGCGGGAGACGAGCAGTACTTC. It encodes CASSLGLAGDEQYF. Full variable domain (missing parts from reference TRBV11-1 and TRBJ2-7): EAEVAQSPRYKITEKSQAVAFWCDPISGHATLYWYRQILGQGPELLVQFQDESVVDDSQLPKDRFSAERLKGVDSTLKIQPAELGDSAMYLCASSLGLAGDEQYFGPGTRLTVT.

The chain employs TRBV5-1 and TRBJ2-7; weak D call: TRBD1 (6 bases). The CDR3 runs to 12 residues. Germline CDR1 SGHRS, CDR2 YFSETQ. Trimming cost V 0 bases and J 7 bases, with 8 bases left between them. CDR3 amino acids: CASSLGGGEQYF. The DNA of the CDR3 is TGCGCCAGCAGCTTGGGAGGGGGAGAGCAGTACTTC. The full variable domain, with the rest looked up from reference TRBV5-1 and TRBJ2-7, is KAGVTQTPRYLIKTRGQQVTLSCSPISGHRSVSWYQQTPGQGLQFLFEYFSETQRNKGNFPGRFSGRQFSNSRSEMNVSTLELGDSALYLCASSLGGGEQYFGPGTRLTVT.

The chain carries TRBV4-2 and TRBJ2-7; TRBD2 matches 12 bases. Germline CDR1 and CDR2: LGHNA and YNFKEQ. This CDR3 comprises 15 residues. The J segment lost 5 bases and the V segment lost 3 bases, leaving 5 bases of the junction unmatched. The chain's CDR3 is CASSQLAGGPNEQYF. CDR3 in DNA: TGTGCCAGCAGCCAGCTAGCGGGAGGGCCCAACGAGCAGTACTTC.

The rearrangement links TRBV3-1 (or the pseudogene TRBV3-2) to TRBJ2-1; D unresolved. The germline V gene has CDR1 LGHDT and CDR2 YNNKEL (reference sequence). V was cut by 1 base and J by 5 bases, with 15 bases left in between. The CDR3 has 16 residues. CDR3 bases: TGTGCCAGCAGCCAAGTGATCGGTTTAGTTCACAATGAGCAGTTCTTC. It specifies CASSQVIGLVHNEQFF.

The gene calls are TRBV3-1 (or the pseudogene TRBV3-2) and TRBJ2-7, with 9 bases aligning to TRBD1. Germline values: CDR1 LGHDT, CDR2 YNNKEL (reference sequence). This CDR3 contains 16 residues. The ends lost 4 bases at V and 0 bases at J; junction bases unmatched: 7. The CDR3 is CASSRYRGLFSYEQYF. As DNA, the CDR3 is TGTGCCAGCAGCCGATACAGGGGGCTTTTCTCCTACGAGCAGTACTTC.

The count of this clone is one. The chain joins TRBV5-1 to TRBJ2-5; possible D gene TRBD2, 7 bases. The V and J ends lost 3 bases and 2 bases respectively, with 17 bases between them. This CDR3 has 16 amino acids. Germline assignment: CDR1 SGHRS and CDR2 YFSETQ. The CDR3 loop reads CASSWGPASGQETQYF. In DNA, the CDR3 is TGCGCCAGCAGCTGGGGGCCGGCTAGCGGTCAAGAGACCCAGTACTTC.

The chain recombines TRBV24-1 with TRBJ1-2; 8 bases line up with TRBD1. Germline V gene data show CDR1 as KGHDR and CDR2 as SFDVKD. J was trimmed by 4 bases and V by 5 bases; bases with no gene match: 11. This CDR3 has 16 residues. CDR3 loop: CATSGLKAGGFYGYTF. The DNA for the CDR3 is TGTGCCACCAGTGGTTTAAAGGCAGGGGGCTTCTATGGCTACACCTTC.

The chain couples TRBV28 to TRBJ1-5; D remains ambiguous. The CDR3 has 18 amino acids. Germline CDR1 is MDHEN and CDR2 is SYDVKM. Trimming removed 5 bases at V and 3 bases at J, with 23 bases between. The chain's CDR3 is CASSPGLIPIINNQPQHF. Here the CDR3 DNA reads TGTGCCAGCAGTCCCGGACTGATCCCGATTATAAACAATCAGCCCCAGCATTTT. The full variable domain, rest sourced from reference TRBV28 and TRBJ1-5, is DVKVTQSSRYLVKRTGEKVFLECVQDMDHENMFWYRQDPGLGLRLIYFSYDVKMKEKGDIPEGYSVSREKKERFSLILESASTNQTSMYLCASSPGLIPIINNQPQHFGDGTRLSIL.

J is TRBJ2-2 and V is TRBV29-1, with no clear D. CDR1 and CDR2 from the germline V gene are SQVTM and ANQGSEA. The CDR3 is 13 amino acids. Trimming shortened V by 4 bases and J by 3 bases, and 9 bases separated the two germline ends. In nucleotides, the CDR3 is TGCAGCGTTGGAACTAAGTACACCGGGGAGCTGTTTTTT. This translates into CSVGTKYTGELFF.

The CDR3 DNA follows: TGTGCCAGCAGGGCCGAAACCCACACTGAAGCTTTCTTT. As protein: CASRAETHTEAFF. The V call is TRBV6-5, the J call TRBJ1-1; no clear D gene. The ends were cut back, 6 bases at V and 3 bases at J, with 11 bases in the middle. The CDR3 covers 13 residues. Germline V lookup: CDR1 MNHEY, CDR2 SVGAGI.

The genes are TRBV27 and TRBJ1-1; 8 positions match TRBD1. V dropped 3 bases and J dropped 5; count of bases not matched to a gene: 5. The CDR3 has 14 residues. The V gene's germline CDR1 is MNHEY and CDR2 SMNVEV (reference sequence). The CDR3 spells CASSFTDRGTEAFF. CDR3 in DNA: TGTGCCAGCAGTTTCACCGACAGGGGTACTGAAGCTTTCTTT.

V and J are TRBV28 and TRBJ1-2; D uncertain. This CDR3 comprises 14 residues. Trimming took 1 base from V and 6 from J, leaving 12 bases between them. CDR1 and CDR2 (germline): MDHEN, SYDVKM. The CDR3 DNA sequence: TGTGCCAGCAGTTTATTGTCGGGAATCGATGGCTACACCTTC. It codes for CASSLLSGIDGYTF.

This clone was picked up one time. The rearrangement uses TRBV7-2 and TRBJ1-5; 8 bases map to TRBD1. J was trimmed by 6 bases and V by 3 bases; bases with no gene match: 4. From germline, CDR1 is SGHTA and CDR2 FQGNSA. This CDR3 spans 14 amino acids. CDR3 loop: CASSFTGGGQPQHF. CDR3 sequence (DNA): TGTGCCAGCAGCTTCACAGGGGGAGGTCAGCCCCAGCATTTT.

V and J are TRBV24-1 and TRBJ1-5; maybe TRBD1 (6 bases). The germline V and J ends were trimmed by 2 bases and 5 bases, with 12 bases remaining between them. This CDR3 has 15 residues. Germline V gene data show CDR1 as KGHDR and CDR2 as SFDVKD. CDR3 loop: CATSDWDTPYQPQHF. The CDR3 coding sequence is TGTGCCACCAGTGATTGGGACACCCCTTATCAGCCCCAGCATTTT.

This clone has a single count. The chain uses TRBV10-3 and TRBJ1-1; TRBD1 matches 8 bases. J was trimmed by 1 base and V by 8 bases; bases with no gene match: 3. The germline CDR1 and CDR2 sequences are ENHRY and SYGVKD. This CDR3 is built from 13 residues. CDR3 nucleotide sequence: TGTGCCATCCTCGGACAGGGGAACACTGAAGCTTTCTTT. As protein: CAILGQGNTEAFF.

The V call is TRBV7-9, the J call TRBJ1-1; a weak D match, TRBD1 (6 bases). The CDR3 loop spans 15 amino acids. Trimming shortened V by 6 bases and J by 1 base, and 15 bases separated the two germline ends. In germline, CDR1 is SEHNR, CDR2 FQNEAQ (reference sequence). The CDR3 loop is CASSPLGHPNTEAFF. The CDR3 coding sequence is TGTGCCAGCAGTCCACTGGGACACCCGAACACTGAAGCTTTCTTT.